Below, one TCR beta chain is given with its context. This sample is drawn from a study of cytomegalovirus exposure and HLA in healthy donors. Losses at the gene ends were 4 bases for V and 2 bases for J; bases not matched to a gene: 7. This CDR3 contains 15 residues. Germline CDR1 reads SGHDT; CDR2 reads YYEEEE. PCR was performed using 60 Vbeta and 13 Jbeta primers. Per the original methods: In a later analysis, the count reached about 80 million unique TCR beta chains, with about 11 million shared. The assay was immunoSEQ multiplex PCR, and TCRdb's table has in-frame clones only and misses some. V, J and clone size are taken as reported in that table, and D and trimming were inferred from the DNA itself. The sample lists 140,000 to 150,000 clones, around 67% occurring once.

Sequencing input: PBMCs. V and J are TRBV5-6 and TRBJ2-3; 7 nucleotides line up with TRBD2. The receptor comes from a woman aged 18-29 years in good health and CMV-seronegative. CDR3: CASSPGLTITDTQYF. In DNA form, the CDR3 reads TGTGCCAGCAGCCCGGGACTAACAATCACAGATACGCAGTATTTT.